The T cell receptor beta chain under discussion was sequenced for a study of HIV-infected patients and healthy controls. No cell fractionation was done, so the repertoire covers all unsorted peripheral blood T cells. cDNA was made from about 510 ng RNA using alpha and beta constant primers. Using multiplexing indices, alpha and beta chain libraries were generated apart by chain-specific third strand synthesis. One entry per CDR3 protein results from TCRdb running MiXCR on the 5' RACE reads. The sample consists of roughly 14,000 distinct CDR3 sequences, roughly 7.6% of them appearing once. This clonotype was seen ten or more times. The sequence came from an adult in good health. Sequenced input: blood.

The CDR3, as DNA: TGTGCCAGCAGCCAAGCCCTAGCGGTGACTTACGAGCAGTACTTC. It encodes CASSQALAVTYEQYF. This chain uses TRBV4-2 with TRBJ2-7; 7 bases fit TRBD2. This CDR3 is 15 amino acids long. The germline CDR1 and CDR2 sequences are LGHNA and YNFKEQ. With 1 base clipped from V and 4 bases from J, the junction kept 7 bases outside the gene matches.